This record concerns one TCR beta chain sequence. The antigen is undetermined. Using a J-beta primer mix together with a sample-barcoded 5' primer, a second PCR was run for roughly 6 to 12 cycles. Each single sample gave us at least 2.5 million CDR3-containing paired-end reads. TCRdb re-called the 5' RACE reads through MiXCR, storing one row per CDR3 protein. This table has more than 800,000 distinct CDR3 sequences, under 45% appearing once. These data come from a study of blood T cells in healthy people across ages. Whole-study results and caveats: Naive T cell percentage and TCR beta diversity correlated strongly. Naive CD4+ cell counts and diversity both ran higher in long-lived than in aged donors.

V was pared by 7 bases and J by 10 bases, with 17 bases of the junction left unmatched. There are 15 residues in the CDR3. Germline V lookup: CDR1 SNHLY, CDR2 FYNNEI. The chain couples TRBV2 to TRBJ1-2; 8 positions agree with TRBD1. Sequenced sample: blood. This TCR was recovered from a woman aged 60-70 years in good health. CDR3 protein: CASTQIRTGHGDYTF. The DNA for the CDR3 is TGTGCCAGCACCCAGATCCGGACAGGGCATGGTGACTACACCTTC.